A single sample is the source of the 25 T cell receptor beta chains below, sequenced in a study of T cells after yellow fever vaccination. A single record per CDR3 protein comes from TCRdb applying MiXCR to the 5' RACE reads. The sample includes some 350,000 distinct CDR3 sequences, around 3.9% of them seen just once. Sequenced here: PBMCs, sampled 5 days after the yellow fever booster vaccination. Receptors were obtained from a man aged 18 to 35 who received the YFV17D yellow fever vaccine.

The chain's CDR3 is CASSFGDGQLVATDTQYF. CDR3 DNA: TGTGCCAGCAGCTTTGGGGACGGACAGTTGGTAGCCACAGATACGCAGTATTTT. The chain carries TRBV7-6 and TRBJ2-3; a possible D gene is TRBD1 (6 bases). The V end lost 3 bases, the J end lost 2 bases, and 21 bases lay between the germline ends. The CDR3 sequence is 18 residues long. Looked up from germline, CDR1 is SGHVS and CDR2 is FNYEAQ.

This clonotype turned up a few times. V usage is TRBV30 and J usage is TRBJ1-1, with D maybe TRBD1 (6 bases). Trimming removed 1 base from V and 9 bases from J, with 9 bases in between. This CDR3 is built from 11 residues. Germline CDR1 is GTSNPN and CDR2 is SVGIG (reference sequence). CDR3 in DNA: TGTGCCTGGAGTGCGCAGGGGCAAGCTTTCTTT. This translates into CAWSAQGQAFF. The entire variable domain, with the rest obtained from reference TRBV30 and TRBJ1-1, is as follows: SQTIHQWPATLVQPVGSPLSLECTVEGTSNPNLYWYRQAAGRGLQLLFYSVGIGQISSEVPQNLSASRPQDRQFILSSKKLLLSDSGFYLCAWSAQGQAFFGQGTRLTVV.

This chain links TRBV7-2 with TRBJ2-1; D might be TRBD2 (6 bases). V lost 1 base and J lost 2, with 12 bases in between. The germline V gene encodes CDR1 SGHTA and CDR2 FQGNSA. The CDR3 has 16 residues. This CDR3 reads CASSLDTGVTYNEQFF. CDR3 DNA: TGTGCCAGCAGCTTAGATACGGGGGTAACCTACAATGAGCAGTTCTTC. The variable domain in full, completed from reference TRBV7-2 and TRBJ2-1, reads GAGVSQSPSNKVTEKGKDVELRCDPISGHTALYWYRQSLGQGLEFLIYFQGNSAPDKSGLPSDRFSAERTGGSVSTLTIQRTQQEDSAVYLCASSLDTGVTYNEQFFGPGTRLTVL.

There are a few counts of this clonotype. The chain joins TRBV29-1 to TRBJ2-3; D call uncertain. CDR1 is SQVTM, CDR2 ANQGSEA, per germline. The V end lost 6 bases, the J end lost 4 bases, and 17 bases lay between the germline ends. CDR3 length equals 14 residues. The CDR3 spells CSVSPVRAADTQYF. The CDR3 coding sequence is TGCAGCGTCTCGCCGGTCCGTGCGGCAGATACGCAGTATTTT.

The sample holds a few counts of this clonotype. The CDR3 DNA reads as TGTGCCAGCAGCTTTAGGGCAGATACGCAGTATTTT. This codes for CASSFRADTQYF. This chain joins TRBV7-9 and TRBJ2-3, with D hard to call. This CDR3 has 12 amino acids. CDR1 SEHNR and CDR2 FQNEAQ come from the germline V gene (reference sequence). V lost 3 bases, J lost 4 bases, and 5 bases lay in between.

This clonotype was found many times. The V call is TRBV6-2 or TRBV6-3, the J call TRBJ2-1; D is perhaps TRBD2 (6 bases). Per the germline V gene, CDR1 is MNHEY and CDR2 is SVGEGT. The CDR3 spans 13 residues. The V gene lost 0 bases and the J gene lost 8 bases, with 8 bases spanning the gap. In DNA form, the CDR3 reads TGTGCCAGCAGTTACTCGGAGGGAGATGAGCAGTTCTTC. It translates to CASSYSEGDEQFF.

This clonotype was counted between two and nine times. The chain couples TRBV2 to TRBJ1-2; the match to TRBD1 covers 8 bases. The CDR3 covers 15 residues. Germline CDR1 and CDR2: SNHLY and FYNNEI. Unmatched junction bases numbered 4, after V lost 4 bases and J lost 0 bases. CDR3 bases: TGTGCCAGCAGTGGGACAGGGTCCGCTAACTATGGCTACACCTTC. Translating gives CASSGTGSANYGYTF. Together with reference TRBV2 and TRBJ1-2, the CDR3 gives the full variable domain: EPEVTQTPSHQVTQMGQEVILRCVPISNHLYFYWYRQILGQKVEFLVSFYNNEISEKSEIFDDQFSVERPDGSNFTLKIRSTKLEDSAMYFCASSGTGSANYGYTFGSGTRLTVV.

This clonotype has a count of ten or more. The CDR3, as DNA: TGCGCCAGCAGCACGGGTAGCGGGGAAGAGACCCAGTACTTC. Its translation is CASSTGSGEETQYF. The chain couples TRBV4-1 to TRBJ2-5; 8 nucleotides line up with TRBD2. V gave up 5 bases and J gave up 3 bases; unmatched junction bases: 5. From germline, CDR1 is MGHRA and CDR2 YSYEKL. The CDR3 sequence is 14 residues long.

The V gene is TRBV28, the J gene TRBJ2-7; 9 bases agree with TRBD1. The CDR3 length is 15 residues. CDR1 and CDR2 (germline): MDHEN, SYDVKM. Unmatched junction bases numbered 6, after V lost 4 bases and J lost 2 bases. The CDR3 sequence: CASSSLTGGAYEQYF. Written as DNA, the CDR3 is TGTGCCAGCAGTTCACTAACAGGGGGCGCCTACGAGCAGTACTTC.

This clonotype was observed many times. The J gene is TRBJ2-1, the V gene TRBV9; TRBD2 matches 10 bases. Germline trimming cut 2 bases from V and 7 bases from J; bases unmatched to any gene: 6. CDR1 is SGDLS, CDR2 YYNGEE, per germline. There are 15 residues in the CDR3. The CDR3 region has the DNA TGTGCCAGCAGCGTGAGCGGGGGGGCCGAGAATGAGCAGTTCTTC. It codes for CASSVSGGAENEQFF.

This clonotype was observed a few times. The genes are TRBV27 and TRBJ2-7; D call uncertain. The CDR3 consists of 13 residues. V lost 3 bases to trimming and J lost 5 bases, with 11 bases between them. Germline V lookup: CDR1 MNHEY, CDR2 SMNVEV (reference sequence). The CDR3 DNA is TGTGCCAGCAGTTTCGTACCGGTCCACGAGCAGTACTTC. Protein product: CASSFVPVHEQYF.

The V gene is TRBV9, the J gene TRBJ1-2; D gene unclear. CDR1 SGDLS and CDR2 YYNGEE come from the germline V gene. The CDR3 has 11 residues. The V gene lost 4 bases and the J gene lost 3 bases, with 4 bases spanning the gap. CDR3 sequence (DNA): TGTGCCAGCAGCTATCACTATGGCTACACCTTC. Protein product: CASSYHYGYTF.

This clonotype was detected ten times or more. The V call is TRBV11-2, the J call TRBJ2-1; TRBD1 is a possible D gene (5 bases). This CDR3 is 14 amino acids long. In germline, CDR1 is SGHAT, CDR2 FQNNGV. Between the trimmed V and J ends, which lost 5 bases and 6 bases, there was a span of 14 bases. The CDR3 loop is CASSPRRQSNEQFF. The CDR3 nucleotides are TGTGCCAGCAGCCCTCGTCGACAGAGCAATGAGCAGTTCTTC.

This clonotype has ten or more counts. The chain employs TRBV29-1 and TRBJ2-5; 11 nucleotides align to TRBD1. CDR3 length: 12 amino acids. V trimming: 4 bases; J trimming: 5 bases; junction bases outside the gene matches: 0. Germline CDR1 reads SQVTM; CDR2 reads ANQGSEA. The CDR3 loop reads CSVGTGGETQYF. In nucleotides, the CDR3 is TGCAGCGTTGGGACAGGGGGCGAGACCCAGTACTTC.

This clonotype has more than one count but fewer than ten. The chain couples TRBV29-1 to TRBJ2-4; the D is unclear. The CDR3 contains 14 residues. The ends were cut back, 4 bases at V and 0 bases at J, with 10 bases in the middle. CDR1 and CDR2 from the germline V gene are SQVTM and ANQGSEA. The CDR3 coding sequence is TGCAGCGTTGTACAGAGTCTAGCCAAAAACATTCAGTACTTC. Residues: CSVVQSLAKNIQYF.

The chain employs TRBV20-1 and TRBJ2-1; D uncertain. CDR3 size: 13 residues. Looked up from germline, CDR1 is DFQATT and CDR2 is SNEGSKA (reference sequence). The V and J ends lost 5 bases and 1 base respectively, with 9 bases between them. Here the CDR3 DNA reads TGCAGTGCTCCGTGGGGATCCTACAATGAGCAGTTCTTC. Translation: CSAPWGSYNEQFF.

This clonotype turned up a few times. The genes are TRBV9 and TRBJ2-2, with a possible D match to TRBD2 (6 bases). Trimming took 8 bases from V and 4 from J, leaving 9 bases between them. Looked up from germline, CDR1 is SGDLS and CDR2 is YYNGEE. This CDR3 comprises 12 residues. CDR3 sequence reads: CASNSGTGELFF. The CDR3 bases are TGTGCCAGTAATAGCGGCACCGGGGAGCTGTTTTTT.

In DNA form, the CDR3 reads TGCAGTGCTAGTCCCTCCGGGACGTTGGCCTACGAGCAGTACGTC. This codes for CSASPSGTLAYEQYV. The V gene is TRBV20-1, the J gene TRBJ2-7, with D perhaps given as TRBD1 or TRBD2 (5 bases each). This CDR3 comprises 15 residues. V was shortened by 3 bases and J by 2 bases, with 17 bases between the two germline ends. Germline values: CDR1 DFQATT, CDR2 SNEGSKA (reference sequence).

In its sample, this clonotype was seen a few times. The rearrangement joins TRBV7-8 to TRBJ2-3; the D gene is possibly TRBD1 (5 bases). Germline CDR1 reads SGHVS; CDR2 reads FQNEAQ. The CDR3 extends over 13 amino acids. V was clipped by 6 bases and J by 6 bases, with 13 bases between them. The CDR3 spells CASRNRFADTQYF. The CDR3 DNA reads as TGTGCCAGCAGGAACAGGTTCGCTGATACGCAGTATTTT.

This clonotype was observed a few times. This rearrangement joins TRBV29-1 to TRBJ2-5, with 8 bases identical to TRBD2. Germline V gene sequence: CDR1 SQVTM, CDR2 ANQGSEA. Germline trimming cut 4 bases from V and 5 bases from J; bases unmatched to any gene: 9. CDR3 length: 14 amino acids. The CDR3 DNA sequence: TGCAGCGTTGTTGTAGCGGGGTCTAGTGAGACCCAGTACTTC. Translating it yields CSVVVAGSSETQYF.

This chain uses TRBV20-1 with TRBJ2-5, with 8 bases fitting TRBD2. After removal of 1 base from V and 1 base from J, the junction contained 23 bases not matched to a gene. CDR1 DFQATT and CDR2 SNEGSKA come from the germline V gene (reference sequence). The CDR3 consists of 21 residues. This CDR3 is CSARGDYGLAGWFGGQETQYF. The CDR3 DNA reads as TGCAGTGCTAGAGGGGACTACGGACTAGCTGGGTGGTTTGGAGGCCAAGAGACCCAGTACTTC.

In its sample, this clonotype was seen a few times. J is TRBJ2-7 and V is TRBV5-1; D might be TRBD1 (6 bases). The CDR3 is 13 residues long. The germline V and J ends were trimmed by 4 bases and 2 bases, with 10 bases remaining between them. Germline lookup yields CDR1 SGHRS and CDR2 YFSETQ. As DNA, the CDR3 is TGCGCCAGCAGCAAGGACAGTACCTACGAGCAGTACTTC. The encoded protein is CASSKDSTYEQYF.

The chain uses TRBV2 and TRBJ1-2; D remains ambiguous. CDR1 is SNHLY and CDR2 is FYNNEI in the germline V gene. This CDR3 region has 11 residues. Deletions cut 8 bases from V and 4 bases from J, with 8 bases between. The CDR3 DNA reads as TGTGCCAGCGGTCCCGTCTATGGCTACACCTTC. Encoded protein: CASGPVYGYTF.

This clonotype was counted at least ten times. For the CDR3, the DNA is TGTGCCAGCAGCCCAACTAGGGAGACCCAGTACTTC. It codes for CASSPTRETQYF. The rearrangement uses TRBV7-2 and TRBJ2-5; D may be TRBD2 (5 bases). Trimming pared 5 bases from V and 5 bases from J, leaving 9 bases between. The CDR3 contains 12 residues. CDR1 is SGHTA, CDR2 FQGNSA, per germline.

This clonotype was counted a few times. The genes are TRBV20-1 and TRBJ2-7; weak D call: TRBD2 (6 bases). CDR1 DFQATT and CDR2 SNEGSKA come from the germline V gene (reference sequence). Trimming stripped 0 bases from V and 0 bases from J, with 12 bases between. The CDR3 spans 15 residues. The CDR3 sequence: CSARDGAGISYEQYV. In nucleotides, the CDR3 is TGCAGTGCTAGAGATGGCGCGGGAATCTCCTACGAGCAGTACGTC.